This T cell receptor (beta chain) was observed in a study of blood T cell repertoires in COVID-19. This CDR3 comprises 15 residues. The germline V gene has CDR1 SGHVS and CDR2 FNYEAQ. The J segment lost 0 bases and the V segment lost 4 bases, leaving 1 base of the junction unmatched. Only in-frame clones appear in the TCRdb table, and some are missing; sequencing was by immunoSEQ multiplex PCR. Found here are about 220,000 clones, roughly four fifths of them singletons; the top ten hold 3% to 4.5%. The sequenced sample consisted of PBMCs or T cells enriched from blood (not recorded which). This chain joins TRBV7-6 and TRBJ2-3, with TRBD2 identical over 10 bases. The receptor comes from a middle-aged woman who had been exposed to COVID-19. The CDR3 DNA is TGTGCCAGCAGCTCTAGCGGGGGTAGCACAGATACGCAGTATTTT. It yields the protein CASSSSGGSTDTQYF.